This is a list of T cell receptor beta chains from one sample in a study of beta chain features in type 1 diabetes. Produced via immunoSEQ multiplex PCR; TCRdb's table is partial and in-frame only. The table records tens of thousands of clones, under 35% of them present only once. What was sequenced was stem cell memory CD4+ T cells from blood. Receptors originate from a woman aged 18-29 years in good health. Both conserved end residues are trimmed from each CDR3. Clone size is given for some rows only: seen once, a few or many times, or a class if the clone is expanded.

v_call	j_call	clone_size	cdr3_aa
TRBV5-1	TRBJ2-1	few	ASSPGYEQF
TRBV29-1	TRBJ1-1	many	SVERMNTEAF
TRBV2	TRBJ2-5	few	ASSQTSQETQY
TRBV9	TRBJ2-5	.	ASSPGRFSGVGETQY
TRBV6-1	TRBJ2-1	.	ASSDRGSYNEQF
TRBV18	TRBJ1-2	.	ASSPPEKGRGRI
TRBV9	TRBJ2-6	few	ASSVVSGAGANVLT
TRBV11-3	TRBJ2-7	few	ASSTRTSVGEQY
TRBV7-2	TRBJ1-2	.	ASSPHAGARYGYT
TRBV4-1	TRBJ2-1	few	ASSLTSGGPSSYNEQF
TRBV9	TRBJ2-1	few	ASSVVGRGSYNEQF
TRBV5-1	TRBJ2-7	.	ASSQGSVSGEQY
TRBV6-5	TRBJ2-3	few	ASKDSFSGTDTQY
TRBV7-9	TRBJ2-5	.	ASGWTSGIRRGQETQY
TRBV4-2	TRBJ1-3	.	ASSREGDVPGNTIY
TRBV18	TRBJ2-7	.	ASSPTQDSYEQY
TRBV5-1	TRBJ1-6	.	ASSLEQGNSPLH
TRBV5-1	TRBJ2-1	.	ASSLGPGQGDNEQF
TRBV7-2	TRBJ2-2	.	ASSLESRGELF
TRBV10-3	TRBJ1-1	few	AISDRGNTEAF
TRBV4-2	TRBJ1-5	.	ASSQDTTLANQPQH
TRBV6-4	TRBJ2-1	few	ASSEVGTSGYNEQF
TRBV18	TRBJ2-5	.	ASSPSPQETQY
TRBV6-6	TRBJ1-1	few	ASRDRTRTEAF
TRBV11-1	TRBJ1-1	.	ASSFGEGTEAF
TRBV29-1	TRBJ1-1	few	SVLGQGPEAF
TRBV7-3	TRBJ2-6	few	ASSLSRDSGANVLT
TRBV2	TRBJ2-3	.	ASSAGFVDTDTQY
TRBV4-2	TRBJ2-1	few	ASSQVGDFPYNEQF
TRBV11-3	TRBJ1-2	.	ASSPTGNYGYT
TRBV18	TRBJ2-3	.	ASSRDNTDTQY
TRBV2	TRBJ2-5	.	ASSGIAGGRETQY
TRBV29-1	TRBJ2-2	.	SVGWQGPGELF
TRBV4-3	TRBJ1-5	few	ASSQDIRVLAQPQH
TRBV11-3	TRBJ2-3	.	ASSPGEMSTDTQY
TRBV2	TRBJ2-1	few	ASSEQQNNEQF
TRBV6-1	TRBJ1-2	few	ASSEGPGGSYGYT
TRBV6-6	TRBJ2-7	few	ASRPSGGEQY
TRBV7-9	TRBJ1-5	.	ASSQQGHQPQH
TRBV30	TRBJ2-6	many	AWSGTGQYSGANVLT
TRBV7-2	TRBJ1-1	few	ASSLVWGRAHTEAF
TRBV29-1	TRBJ2-3	.	SVEGWAGTDTQY
TRBV7-8	TRBJ1-1	.	ASSLGTGREDTEAF
TRBV6-5	TRBJ1-1	.	ASSSVQGTEAF
TRBV7-7	TRBJ2-5	few	ASSLGLAGTQETQY
TRBV7-2	TRBJ1-5	few	ASSSDRGRSNQPQH
TRBV5-4	TRBJ2-3	.	ASSLASGRYKVTQY
TRBV29-1	TRBJ2-1	few	SVVPSSYNEQF
TRBV7-2	TRBJ1-4	.	ASRRGQNNEKLF
TRBV11-2	TRBJ2-7	few	ASSQNPPGQVRYEQY
TRBV7-2	TRBJ2-2	few	ASSFGSQGFWNTGELF
TRBV5-1	TRBJ2-7	few	ASSLGVDYEQY